This TCR beta chain was identified in a study of patients and donors after allogeneic stem cell transplantation. V was cut by 3 bases and J by 0 bases, with 14 bases left in between. This CDR3 contains 15 residues. Germline CDR1 and CDR2: GTSNPN and SVGIG (reference sequence). TCRdb passed the RT-PCR reads through MiXCR, listing each CDR3 protein once. The data contain fewer than 250,000 distinct CDR3 sequences, less than 15% of them singletons. Sample: blood, either unsorted or a sorted T cell fraction (not recorded which). This TCR was recovered from a human donor who was either an allogeneic HSCT recipient or a stem cell or donor lymphocyte infusion donor (not recorded which). It is not recorded whose cells these are; they may come from a transplant donor. The rearrangement joins TRBV30 to TRBJ2-5; D is possibly TRBD2 (5 bases). The CDR3 nucleotides read TGTGCCTGGAGCCTTAGTGGGAGTTACCAAGAGACCCAGTACTTC. It yields the protein CAWSLSGSYQETQYF.